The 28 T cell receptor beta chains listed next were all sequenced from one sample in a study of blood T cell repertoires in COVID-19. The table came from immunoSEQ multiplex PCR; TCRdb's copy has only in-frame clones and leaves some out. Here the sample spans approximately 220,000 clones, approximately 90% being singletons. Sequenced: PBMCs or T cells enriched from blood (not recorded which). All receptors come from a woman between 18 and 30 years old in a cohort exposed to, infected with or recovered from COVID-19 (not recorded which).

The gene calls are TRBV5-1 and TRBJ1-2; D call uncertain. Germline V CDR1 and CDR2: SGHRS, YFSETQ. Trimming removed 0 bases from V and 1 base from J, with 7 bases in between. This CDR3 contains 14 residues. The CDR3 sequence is CASSLGVGNYGYTF. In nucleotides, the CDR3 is TGCGCCAGCAGCTTGGGTGTCGGTAACTATGGCTACACCTTC. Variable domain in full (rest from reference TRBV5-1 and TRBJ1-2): KAGVTQTPRYLIKTRGQQVTLSCSPISGHRSVSWYQQTPGQGLQFLFEYFSETQRNKGNFPGRFSGRQFSNSRSEMNVSTLELGDSALYLCASSLGVGNYGYTFGSGTRLTVV.

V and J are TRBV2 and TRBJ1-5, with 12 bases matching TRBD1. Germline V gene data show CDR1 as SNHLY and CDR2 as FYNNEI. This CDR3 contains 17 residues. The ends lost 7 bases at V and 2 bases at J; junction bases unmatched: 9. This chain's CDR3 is CASTYRGTGGGNQPQHF. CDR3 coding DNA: TGTGCCAGCACCTACCGGGGGACAGGGGGCGGCAATCAGCCCCAGCATTTT.

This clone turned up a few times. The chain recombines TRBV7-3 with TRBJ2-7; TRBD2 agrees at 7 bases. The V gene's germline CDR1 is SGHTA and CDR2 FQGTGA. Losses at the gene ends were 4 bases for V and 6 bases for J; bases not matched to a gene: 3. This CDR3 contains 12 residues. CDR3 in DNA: TGTGCCAGCAGCTCGAGCGGGGCCGAGCAGTACTTC. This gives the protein CASSSSGAEQYF.

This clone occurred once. The chain's CDR3 is CASSPGQAFPVVGETQYF. In nucleotides, the CDR3 is TGCGCCAGCAGCCCGGGACAGGCCTTTCCCGTCGTTGGGGAGACCCAGTACTTC. J is TRBJ2-5 and V is TRBV5-1; TRBD1 agrees at 8 bases. The CDR3 is made up of 18 amino acids. The junction had 19 bases not matched to a gene; V was cut back by 4 bases and J by 5 bases. Germline CDR1 reads SGHRS; CDR2 reads YFSETQ.

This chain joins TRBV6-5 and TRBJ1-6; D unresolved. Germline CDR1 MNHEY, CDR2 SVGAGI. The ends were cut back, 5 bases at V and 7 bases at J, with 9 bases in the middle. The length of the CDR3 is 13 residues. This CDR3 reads CASSTGGNSPLHF. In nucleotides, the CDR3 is TGTGCCAGCAGTACGGGCGGGAATTCACCCCTCCACTTT.

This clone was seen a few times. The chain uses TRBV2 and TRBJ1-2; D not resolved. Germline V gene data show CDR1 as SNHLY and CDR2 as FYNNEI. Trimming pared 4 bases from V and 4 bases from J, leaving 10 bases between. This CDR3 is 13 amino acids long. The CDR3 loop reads CASSAVPGYGYTF. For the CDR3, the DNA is TGTGCCAGCAGTGCCGTACCGGGCTATGGCTACACCTTC.

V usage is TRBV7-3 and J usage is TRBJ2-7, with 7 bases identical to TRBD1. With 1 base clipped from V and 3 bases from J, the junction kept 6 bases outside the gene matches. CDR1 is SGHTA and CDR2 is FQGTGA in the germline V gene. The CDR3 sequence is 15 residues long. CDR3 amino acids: CASSLSPGTVYEQYF. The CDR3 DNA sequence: TGTGCCAGCAGCTTAAGCCCCGGGACAGTCTACGAGCAGTACTTC.

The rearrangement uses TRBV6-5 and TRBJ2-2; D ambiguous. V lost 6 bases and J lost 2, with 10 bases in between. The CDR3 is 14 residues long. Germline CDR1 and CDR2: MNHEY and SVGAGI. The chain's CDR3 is CASSTDPNTGELFF. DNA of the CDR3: TGTGCCAGCAGCACAGATCCCAACACCGGGGAGCTGTTTTTT.

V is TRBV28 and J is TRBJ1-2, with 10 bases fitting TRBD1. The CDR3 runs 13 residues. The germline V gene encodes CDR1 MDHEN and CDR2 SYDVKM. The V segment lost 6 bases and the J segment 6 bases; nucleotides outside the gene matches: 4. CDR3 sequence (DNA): TGTGCCAGCAGCCCCGGGACAGGGGATGGCTACACCTTC. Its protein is CASSPGTGDGYTF.

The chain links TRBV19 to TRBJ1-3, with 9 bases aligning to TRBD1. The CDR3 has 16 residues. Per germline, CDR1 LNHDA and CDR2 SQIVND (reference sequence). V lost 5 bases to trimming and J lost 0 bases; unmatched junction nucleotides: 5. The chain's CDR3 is CASSWTGASSGNTIYF. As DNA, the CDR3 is TGTGCCAGTAGTTGGACAGGGGCAAGCTCTGGAAACACCATATATTTT.

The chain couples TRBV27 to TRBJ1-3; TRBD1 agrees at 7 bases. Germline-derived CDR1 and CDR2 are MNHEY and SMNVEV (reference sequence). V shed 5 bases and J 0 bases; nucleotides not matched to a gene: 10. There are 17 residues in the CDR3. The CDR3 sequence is CASSHGGTDFSGNTIYF. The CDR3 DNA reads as TGTGCCAGCAGTCATGGGGGGACAGACTTCTCTGGAAACACCATATATTTT.

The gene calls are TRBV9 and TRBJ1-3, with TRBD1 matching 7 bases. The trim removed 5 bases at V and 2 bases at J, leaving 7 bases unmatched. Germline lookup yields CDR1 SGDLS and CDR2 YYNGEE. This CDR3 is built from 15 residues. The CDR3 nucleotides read TGTGCCAGCAGTTCGGGACAGTCAACTGGAAACACCATATATTTT. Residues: CASSSGQSTGNTIYF.

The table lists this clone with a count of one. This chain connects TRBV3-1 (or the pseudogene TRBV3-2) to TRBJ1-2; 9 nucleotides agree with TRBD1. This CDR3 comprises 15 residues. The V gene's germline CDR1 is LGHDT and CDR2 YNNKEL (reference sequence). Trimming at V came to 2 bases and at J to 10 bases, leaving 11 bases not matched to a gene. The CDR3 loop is CASSQMGQGLTFYTF. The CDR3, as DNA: TGTGCCAGCAGCCAAATGGGACAGGGACTCACCTTCTACACCTTC.

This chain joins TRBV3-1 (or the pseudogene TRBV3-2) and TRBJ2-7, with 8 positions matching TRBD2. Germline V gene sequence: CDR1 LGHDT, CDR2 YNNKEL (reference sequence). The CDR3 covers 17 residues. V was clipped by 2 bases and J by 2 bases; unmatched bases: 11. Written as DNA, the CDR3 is TGTGCCAGCAGCCAACCCCCCGGGGGAGCGGGGGCCTACGAGCAGTACTTC. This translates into CASSQPPGGAGAYEQYF.

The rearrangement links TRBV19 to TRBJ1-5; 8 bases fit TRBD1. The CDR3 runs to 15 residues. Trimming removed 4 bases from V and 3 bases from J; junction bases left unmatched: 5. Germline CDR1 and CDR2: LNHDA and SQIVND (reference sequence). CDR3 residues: CASSKTGALNQPQHF. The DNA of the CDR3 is TGTGCCAGTAGTAAGACAGGGGCCCTCAATCAGCCCCAGCATTTT. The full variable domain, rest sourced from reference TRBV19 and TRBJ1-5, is DGGITQSPKYLFRKEGQNVTLSCEQNLNHDAMYWYRQDPGQGLRLIYYSQIVNDFQKGDIAEGYSVSREKKESFPLTVTSAQKNPTAFYLCASSKTGALNQPQHFGDGTRLSIL.

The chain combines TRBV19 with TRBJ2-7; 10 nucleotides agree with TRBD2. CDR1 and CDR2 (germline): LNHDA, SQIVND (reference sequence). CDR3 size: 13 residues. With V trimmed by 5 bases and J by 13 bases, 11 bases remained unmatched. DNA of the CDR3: TGTGCCAGTAGTGCCACCGCTAGCGGGAGAGCCTACTTC. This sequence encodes CASSATASGRAYF.

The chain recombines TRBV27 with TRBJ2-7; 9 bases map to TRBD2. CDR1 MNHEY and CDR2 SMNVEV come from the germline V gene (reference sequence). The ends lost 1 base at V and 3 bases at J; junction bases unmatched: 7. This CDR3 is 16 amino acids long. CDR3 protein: CASSLYSSGNYYEQYF. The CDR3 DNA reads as TGTGCCAGCAGTTTATATTCTAGCGGGAACTACTACGAGCAGTACTTC.

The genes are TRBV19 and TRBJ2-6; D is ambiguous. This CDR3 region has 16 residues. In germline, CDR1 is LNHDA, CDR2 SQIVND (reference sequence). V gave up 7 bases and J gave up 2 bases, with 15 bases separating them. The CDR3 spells CASTAAAAPGANVLTF. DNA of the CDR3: TGTGCCAGTACTGCCGCGGCAGCACCTGGGGCCAACGTCCTGACTTTC.

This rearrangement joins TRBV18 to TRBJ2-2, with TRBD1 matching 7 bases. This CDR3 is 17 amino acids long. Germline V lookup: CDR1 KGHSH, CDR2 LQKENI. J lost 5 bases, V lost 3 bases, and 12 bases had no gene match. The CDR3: CASSPRQGSLGTGELFF. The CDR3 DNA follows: TGTGCCAGCTCACCCCGACAGGGAAGCTTGGGGACCGGGGAGCTGTTTTTT.

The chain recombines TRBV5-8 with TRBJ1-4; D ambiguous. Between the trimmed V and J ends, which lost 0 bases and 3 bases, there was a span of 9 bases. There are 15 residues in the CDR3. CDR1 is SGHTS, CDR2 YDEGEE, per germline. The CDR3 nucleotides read TGTGCCAGCAGCTTGGGCGCAGGTCCTAATGAAAAACTGTTTTTT. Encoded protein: CASSLGAGPNEKLFF.

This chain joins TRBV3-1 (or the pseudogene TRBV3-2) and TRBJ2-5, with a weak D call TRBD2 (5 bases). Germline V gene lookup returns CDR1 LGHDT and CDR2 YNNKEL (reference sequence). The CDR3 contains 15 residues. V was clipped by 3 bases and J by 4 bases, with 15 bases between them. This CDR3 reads CASSHPYSGVETQYF. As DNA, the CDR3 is TGTGCCAGCAGCCACCCTTACTCCGGGGTAGAGACCCAGTACTTC.

The chain's CDR3 is CASIKTTGAQPQHF. The CDR3 region has the DNA TGTGCCAGCATCAAAACGACAGGGGCGCAGCCCCAGCATTTT. This chain uses TRBV28 with TRBJ1-5; 8 bases match TRBD1. There are 14 residues in the CDR3. Germline CDR1 and CDR2: MDHEN and SYDVKM. V lost 7 bases and J lost 7; bases outside the gene matches: 9.

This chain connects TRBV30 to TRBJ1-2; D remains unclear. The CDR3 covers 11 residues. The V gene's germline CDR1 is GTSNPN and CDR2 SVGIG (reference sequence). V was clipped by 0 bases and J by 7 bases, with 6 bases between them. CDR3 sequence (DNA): TGTGCCTGGAGTGTACCCGGTGGCTACACCTTC. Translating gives CAWSVPGGYTF.

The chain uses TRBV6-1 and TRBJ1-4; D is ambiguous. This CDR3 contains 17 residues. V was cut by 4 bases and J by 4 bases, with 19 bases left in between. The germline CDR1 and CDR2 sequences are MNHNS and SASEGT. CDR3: CASSVGGQRRLNEKLFF. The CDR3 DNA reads TGTGCCAGCAGTGTCGGAGGGCAGCGCCGACTTAATGAAAAACTGTTTTTT.

CDR3 residues: CASSLGLSGEKLFF. CDR3 in DNA: TGTGCCAGCAGCTTGGGACTTTCGGGGGAAAAACTGTTTTTT. The rearrangement links TRBV11-3 to TRBJ1-4; D perhaps matches TRBD1 (5 bases). The V gene's germline CDR1 is SGHNT and CDR2 YENEEA. V gave up 3 bases and J gave up 8 bases, with 13 bases separating them. The CDR3 covers 14 residues.

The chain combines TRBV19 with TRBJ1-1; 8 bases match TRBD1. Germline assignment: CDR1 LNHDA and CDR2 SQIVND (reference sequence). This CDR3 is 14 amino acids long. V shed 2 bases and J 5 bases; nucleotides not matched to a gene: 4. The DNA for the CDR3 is TGTGCCAGTAGTATAAGAGACAGGGGAACTGAAGCTTTCTTT. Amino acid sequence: CASSIRDRGTEAFF.

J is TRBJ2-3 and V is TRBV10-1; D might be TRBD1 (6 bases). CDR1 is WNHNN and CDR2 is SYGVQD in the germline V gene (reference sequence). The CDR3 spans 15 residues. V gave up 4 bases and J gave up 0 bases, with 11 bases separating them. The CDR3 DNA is TGCGCCAGCAGTGGCCGGACAGCTAGCACAGATACGCAGTATTTT. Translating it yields CASSGRTASTDTQYF.

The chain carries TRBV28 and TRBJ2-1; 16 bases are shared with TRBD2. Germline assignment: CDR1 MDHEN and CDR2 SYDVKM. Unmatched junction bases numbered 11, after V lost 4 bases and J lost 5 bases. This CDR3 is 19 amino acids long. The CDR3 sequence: CASSSPGTSGGVSDNEQFF. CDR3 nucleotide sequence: TGTGCCAGCAGTTCTCCCGGGACTAGCGGGGGGGTTAGTGACAATGAGCAGTTCTTC.